This TCR beta chain came from a study of cytomegalovirus exposure and HLA in healthy donors. About this clone: The antigen remains undetermined.

While unrecorded immune exposures were likely, the donors were nominally healthy when sampled. The PCR made use of 60 Vbeta and 13 Jbeta primers. Sequencing used immunoSEQ multiplex PCR; TCRdb keeps in-frame clones, though not all of them. The sample has some 150,000 clones, around three fifths seen once. Study-wide results and limits: Cytomegalovirus-associated status was assigned to about 180 TCR beta chains.

Sequencing was carried out using PBMCs. This TCR came from a woman aged 40 to 49 in good health and CMV-seronegative.

The CDR3 bases are TGTGCCAGCAGCCAGAGGACAGGGCGATTCGCTGAAGCTTTCTTT. It codes for CASSQRTGRFAEAFF. The J gene is TRBJ1-1, the V gene TRBV7-2; TRBD1 matches at 8 bases. The CDR3 is made up of 15 amino acids. With V trimmed by 5 bases and J by 6 bases, 11 bases remained unmatched. The germline CDR1 and CDR2 sequences are SGHTA and FQGNSA.